This TCR beta chain was captured by sequencing in a study of cytomegalovirus exposure and HLA in healthy donors. Study as a whole: Roughly 180 million T cells yielded approximately 100 million unique TCR beta sequences, as an earlier analysis found.

Researchers ran the PCR with 60 Vbeta and 13 Jbeta primers. Clones were sequenced by immunoSEQ multiplex PCR, and TCRdb holds only the in-frame ones, with some missing. The data contain about 150,000 clones, 73% of them seen just once; the ten biggest clones take up 1.6%. Study conclusions and caveats: Cytomegalovirus-associated TCR beta chains were listed, numbering some 180.

This CDR3 is built from 15 residues. V dropped 4 bases and J dropped 7 bases, with 20 bases sitting between them. CDR1 MNHEY and CDR2 SVGAGI come from the germline V gene. In regard to this clone: What it recognizes is unknown.

The source material was PBMCs. The V gene is TRBV6-5, the J gene TRBJ2-7; unclear D gene. The receptor's source is a woman aged 18-35 years in good health and CMV-seronegative. In DNA, the CDR3 is TGTGCCAGCAGTTCCCCCGTTAACTCCAGGCGGGAGCAGTACGTC. This gives the protein CASSSPVNSRREQYV.